The present entry profiles one TCR beta chain with its context. The data belong to a study of T cell changes during pregnancy in multiple sclerosis. Sequenced by immunoSEQ multiplex PCR; TCRdb stores in-frame clones only, minus some. The sample shows around 130,000 clones, roughly 96% of them seen only once. The source was peripheral blood, collected after pregnancy. This TCR was recovered from a female donor with multiple sclerosis, enrolled in a pregnancy study.

CDR3 nucleotides: TGTGCCAGCAGCTCTCTCAGACTAGCGGAGAGCACAGATACGCAGTATTTT. Its protein product is CASSSLRLAESTDTQYF. The genes are TRBV7-6 and TRBJ2-3; 9 bases fit TRBD2. The CDR3 is 17 amino acids. Germline V gene sequence: CDR1 SGHVS, CDR2 FNYEAQ. The V and J ends lost 4 bases and 0 bases, in that order; junction bases with no gene match: 8. Full variable domain (rest looked up from reference TRBV7-6 and TRBJ2-3): GAGVSQSPRYKVTKRGQDVALRCDPISGHVSLYWYRQALGQGPEFLTYFNYEAQQDKSGLPNDRFSAERPEGSISTLTIQRTEQRDSAMYRCASSSLRLAESTDTQYFGPGTRLTVL.